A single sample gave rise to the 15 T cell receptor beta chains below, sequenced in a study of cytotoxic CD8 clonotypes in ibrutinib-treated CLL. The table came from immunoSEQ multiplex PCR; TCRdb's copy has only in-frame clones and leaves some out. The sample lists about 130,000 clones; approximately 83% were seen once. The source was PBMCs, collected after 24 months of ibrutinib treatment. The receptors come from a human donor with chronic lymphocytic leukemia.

This CDR3 is CASSWGAAGGITDTQYF. The DNA of the CDR3 is TGTGCCAGCAGCTGGGGCGCAGCGGGAGGGATCACAGATACGCAGTATTTT. The J gene is TRBJ2-3, the V gene TRBV5-6, with 10 positions matching TRBD2. Unmatched junction bases numbered 9, after V lost 3 bases and J lost 2 bases. The CDR3 is made up of 17 amino acids. Germline assignment: CDR1 SGHDT and CDR2 YYEEEE.

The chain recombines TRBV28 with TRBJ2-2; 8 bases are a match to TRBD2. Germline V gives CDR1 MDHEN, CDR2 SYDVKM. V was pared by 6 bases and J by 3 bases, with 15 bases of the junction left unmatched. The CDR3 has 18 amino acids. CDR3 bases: TGTGCCAGCAGGCGACCGGGAGGGTACTATACCGACACCGGGGAGCTGTTTTTT. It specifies CASRRPGGYYTDTGELFF.

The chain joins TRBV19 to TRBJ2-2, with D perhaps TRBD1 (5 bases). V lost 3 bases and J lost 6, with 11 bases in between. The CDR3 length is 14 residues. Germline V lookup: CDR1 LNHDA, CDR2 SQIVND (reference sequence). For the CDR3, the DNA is TGTGCCAGTAGTATGGATCTAGGGGCCGGGGAGCTGTTTTTT. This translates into CASSMDLGAGELFF.

In nucleotides, the CDR3 is TGTGCCAGTAGTACCCAGGCGACGGGGAACACTGAAGCTTTCTTT. It specifies CASSTQATGNTEAFF. The rearrangement joins TRBV19 to TRBJ1-1; D gene uncertain. The CDR3 spans 15 residues. The ends were cut back, 4 bases at V and 1 base at J, with 13 bases in the middle. Germline lookup yields CDR1 LNHDA and CDR2 SQIVND (reference sequence).

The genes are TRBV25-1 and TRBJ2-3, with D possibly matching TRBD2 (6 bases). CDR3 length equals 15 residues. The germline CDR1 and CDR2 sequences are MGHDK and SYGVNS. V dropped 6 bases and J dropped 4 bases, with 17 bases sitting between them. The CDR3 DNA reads TGTGCCAGCAGGAAGGGGACTCTCCAATCAGATACGCAGTATTTT. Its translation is CASRKGTLQSDTQYF.

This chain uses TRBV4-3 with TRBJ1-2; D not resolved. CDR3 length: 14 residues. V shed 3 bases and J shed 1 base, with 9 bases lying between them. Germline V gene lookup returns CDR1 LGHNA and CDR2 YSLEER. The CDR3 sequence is CASSQSRLNYGYTF. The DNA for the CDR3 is TGCGCCAGCAGCCAGTCTCGGCTTAACTATGGCTACACCTTC.

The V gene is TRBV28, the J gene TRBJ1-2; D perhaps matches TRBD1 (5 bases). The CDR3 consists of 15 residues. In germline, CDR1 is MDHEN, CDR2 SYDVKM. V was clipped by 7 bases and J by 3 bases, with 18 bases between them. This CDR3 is CASMRGDWADYGYTF. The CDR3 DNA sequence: TGTGCCAGCATGCGGGGGGACTGGGCAGACTATGGCTACACCTTC.

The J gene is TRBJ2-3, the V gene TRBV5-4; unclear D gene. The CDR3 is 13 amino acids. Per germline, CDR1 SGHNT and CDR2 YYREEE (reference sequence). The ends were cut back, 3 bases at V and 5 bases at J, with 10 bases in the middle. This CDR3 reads CASSSPWVDTQYF. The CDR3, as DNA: TGTGCCAGCAGCTCTCCCTGGGTAGATACGCAGTATTTT.

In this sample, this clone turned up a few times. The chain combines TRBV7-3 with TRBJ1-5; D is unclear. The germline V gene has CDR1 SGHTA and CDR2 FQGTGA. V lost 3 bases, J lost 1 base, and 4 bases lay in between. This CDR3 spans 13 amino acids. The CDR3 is CASSLRSNQPQHF. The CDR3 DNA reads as TGTGCCAGCAGCTTGCGGAGCAATCAGCCCCAGCATTTT.

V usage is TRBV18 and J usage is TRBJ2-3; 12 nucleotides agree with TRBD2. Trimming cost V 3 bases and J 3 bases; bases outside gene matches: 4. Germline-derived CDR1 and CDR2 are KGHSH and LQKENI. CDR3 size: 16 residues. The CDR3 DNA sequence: TGTGCCAGCTCACCGACTAGCGGGAGTAGAACAGATACGCAGTATTTT. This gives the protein CASSPTSGSRTDTQYF.

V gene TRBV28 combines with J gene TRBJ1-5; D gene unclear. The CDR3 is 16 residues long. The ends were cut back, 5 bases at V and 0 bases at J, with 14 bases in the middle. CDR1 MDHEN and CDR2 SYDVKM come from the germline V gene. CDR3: CASSRKSVNSNQPQHF. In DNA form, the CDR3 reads TGTGCCAGCAGTCGGAAAAGCGTTAATAGCAATCAGCCCCAGCATTTT.

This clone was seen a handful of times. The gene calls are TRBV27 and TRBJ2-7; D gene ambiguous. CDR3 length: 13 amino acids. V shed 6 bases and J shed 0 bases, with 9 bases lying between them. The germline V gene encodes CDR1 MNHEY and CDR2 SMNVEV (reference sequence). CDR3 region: CASRKASSYEQYF. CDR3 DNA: TGTGCCAGCAGGAAAGCCAGCTCCTACGAGCAGTACTTC.

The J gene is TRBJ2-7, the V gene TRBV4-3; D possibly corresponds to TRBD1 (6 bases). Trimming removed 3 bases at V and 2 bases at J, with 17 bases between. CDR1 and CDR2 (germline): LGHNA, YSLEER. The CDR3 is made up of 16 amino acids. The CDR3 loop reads CASSQSRDIATYEQYF. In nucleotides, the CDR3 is TGCGCCAGCAGCCAGAGCCGGGACATCGCTACCTACGAGCAGTACTTC.

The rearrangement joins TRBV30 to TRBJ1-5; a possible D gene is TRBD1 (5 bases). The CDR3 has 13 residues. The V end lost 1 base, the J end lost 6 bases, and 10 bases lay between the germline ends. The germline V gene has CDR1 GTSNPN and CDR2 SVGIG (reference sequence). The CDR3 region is CAWSDGGSQPQHF. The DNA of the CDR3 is TGTGCCTGGAGTGACGGGGGGAGTCAGCCCCAGCATTTT.

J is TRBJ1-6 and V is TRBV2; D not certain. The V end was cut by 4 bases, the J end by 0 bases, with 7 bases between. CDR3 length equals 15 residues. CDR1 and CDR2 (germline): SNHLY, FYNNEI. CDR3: CASSGGSSYNSPLHF. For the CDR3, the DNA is TGTGCCAGCAGTGGTGGGAGCTCCTATAATTCACCCCTCCACTTT.